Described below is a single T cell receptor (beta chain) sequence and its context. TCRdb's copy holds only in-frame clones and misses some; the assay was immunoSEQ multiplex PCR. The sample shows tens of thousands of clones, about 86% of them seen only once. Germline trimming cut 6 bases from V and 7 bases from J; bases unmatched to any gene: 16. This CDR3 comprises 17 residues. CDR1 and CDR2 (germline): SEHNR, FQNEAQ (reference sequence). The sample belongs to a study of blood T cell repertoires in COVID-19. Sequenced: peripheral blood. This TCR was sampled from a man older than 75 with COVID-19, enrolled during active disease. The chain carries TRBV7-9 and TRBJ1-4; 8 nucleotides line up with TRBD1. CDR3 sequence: CASSHLPDREGGEKLFF. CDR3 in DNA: TGTGCCAGCAGTCATCTCCCGGACAGGGAGGGCGGTGAAAAACTGTTTTTT.